This entry describes one TCR beta chain. CDR1 MNHNS and CDR2 SASEGT come from the germline V gene. This CDR3 is 14 amino acids long. The ends were cut back, 2 bases at V and 1 base at J, with 5 bases in the middle. Under the authors' procedure: How many nucleated cells were present was estimated from reference gene primer amplification. The method was immunoSEQ multiplex PCR; TCRdb's version includes in-frame clones alone and lacks a portion of them. The D gene and trimming were derived from the DNA, and the V and J assignments and clone size from that table. The data hold some 270,000 clones, with 84% observed a single time. This sample was taken from a study of blood T cell repertoires in COVID-19. Background on the study: Samples representing acute and convalescent COVID-19 were sourced from the United States, Italy and Spain. PBMCs, B-cell-depleted T cells, or T cells were the source of the cDNA or gDNA that made up the material.

The source is a woman aged 40 to 55 who had recovered from COVID-19. Sequencing used peripheral blood. The gene calls are TRBV6-1 and TRBJ2-2, with no clear D. CDR3 nucleotide sequence: TGTGCCAGCAGTGAACCACTGAACACCGGGGAGCTGTTTTTT. Protein: CASSEPLNTGELFF.